These 16 T cell receptor beta chains were all obtained from the same sample, sequenced in a study of blood T cell repertoires in COVID-19. Only in-frame clones appear in the TCRdb table, and some are missing; sequencing was by immunoSEQ multiplex PCR. The table lists 180,000 or so clones, about 81% of them singletons. The source material was peripheral blood. The receptors shown here come from a woman of 80 years or more with COVID-19, enrolled during active disease.

V and J are TRBV7-3 and TRBJ1-6, with no clear D. V dropped 2 bases and J dropped 7 bases, with 6 bases sitting between them. From germline, CDR1 is SGHTA and CDR2 FQGTGA. This CDR3 region has 13 residues. Written as DNA, the CDR3 is TGTGCCAGCAGCTTAGATCTAAATTCACCCCTCCACTTT. The encoded protein is CASSLDLNSPLHF.

The chain employs TRBV6-5 and TRBJ1-4; 7 nucleotides agree with TRBD1. CDR1 is MNHEY and CDR2 is SVGAGI in the germline V gene. After removal of 5 bases from V and 2 bases from J, the junction contained 2 bases not matched to a gene. The CDR3 has 14 amino acids. The CDR3 region has the DNA TGTGCCAGCAGTATGACAGGGACTAATGAAAAACTGTTTTTT. It is translated as CASSMTGTNEKLFF.

The chain recombines TRBV4-1 with TRBJ2-2; D not certain. Trimming left V 0 bases short and J 4 bases short, with 12 bases between. Germline CDR1 MGHRA, CDR2 YSYEKL. The CDR3 has 16 residues. The CDR3 here is CASSQDLIRITGELFF. CDR3 DNA sequence: TGCGCCAGCAGCCAAGATCTTATCAGGATCACCGGGGAGCTGTTTTTT.

The chain uses TRBV5-1 and TRBJ1-2, with TRBD1 identical over 8 bases. This CDR3 contains 13 residues. V dropped 4 bases and J dropped 6; count of bases not matched to a gene: 5. Germline V gene data show CDR1 as SGHRS and CDR2 as YFSETQ. The CDR3 DNA follows: TGCGCCAGCAGCGCGGACAGGGTTAATGGCTACACCTTC. This codes for CASSADRVNGYTF.

This clone was seen only a few times. The chain combines TRBV7-3 with TRBJ2-1, with 9 bases lining up with TRBD2. Per the germline V gene, CDR1 is SGHTA and CDR2 is FQGTGA. Trimming at V came to 5 bases and at J to 4 bases, leaving 6 bases not matched to a gene. CDR3 length: 15 amino acids. Here the CDR3 reads CASSDAGGTYNEQFF. The CDR3 bases are TGTGCCAGCAGCGACGCGGGGGGGACATACAATGAGCAGTTCTTC.

Ten or more counts support this clone. This sequence joins TRBV12-5 and TRBJ1-1; D unclear. Germline V gene lookup returns CDR1 LGHNT and CDR2 FRNRAP. Between the trimmed V and J ends, which lost 11 bases and 0 bases, there was a span of 13 bases. CDR3 length: 13 amino acids. The CDR3 is CASRSRMNTEAFF. The CDR3 bases are TGTGCTTCCCGGTCGAGAATGAACACTGAAGCTTTCTTT.

The chain couples TRBV3-1 (or the pseudogene TRBV3-2) to TRBJ2-1; 9 nucleotides match TRBD2. V was pared by 6 bases and J by 2 bases, with 5 bases of the junction left unmatched. Germline V lookup: CDR1 LGHDT, CDR2 YNNKEL (reference sequence). This CDR3 has 15 residues. CDR3 nucleotide sequence: TGTGCCAGCAGTCGGGGACTAGCCCCCTACAATGAGCAGTTCTTC. This sequence encodes CASSRGLAPYNEQFF.

The V gene is TRBV28, the J gene TRBJ1-3; 8 bases match TRBD1. Looked up from germline, CDR1 is MDHEN and CDR2 is SYDVKM. The CDR3 consists of 14 residues. Losses at the gene ends were 4 bases for V and 8 bases for J; bases not matched to a gene: 7. The CDR3 spells CASSSAGGMDTIYF. CDR3 coding DNA: TGTGCCAGCAGTTCCGCAGGGGGCATGGACACCATATATTTT. The variable domain in full, with the rest retrieved from reference TRBV28 and TRBJ1-3, is DVKVTQSSRYLVKRTGEKVFLECVQDMDHENMFWYRQDPGLGLRLIYFSYDVKMKEKGDIPEGYSVSREKKERFSLILESASTNQTSMYLCASSSAGGMDTIYFGEGSWLTVV.

CDR3 sequence: CASSLSALTGTLYGYTF. CDR3 nucleotide sequence: TGTGCCAGCAGCCTGTCGGCCCTTACCGGGACACTTTATGGCTACACCTTC. The chain couples TRBV6-2 or TRBV6-3 to TRBJ1-2; possible D gene TRBD1, 6 bases. V gave up 6 bases and J gave up 5 bases, with 25 bases separating them. The V gene's germline CDR1 is MNHEY and CDR2 SVGEGT. CDR3 length: 17 amino acids.

The rearrangement links TRBV2 to TRBJ1-1, with unresolved D. Germline CDR1 SNHLY, CDR2 FYNNEI. The germline V and J ends were trimmed by 7 bases and 7 bases, with 13 bases remaining between them. This CDR3 has 12 residues. The CDR3 spells CASTPRTFEAFF. Here the CDR3 DNA reads TGTGCCAGCACCCCTCGGACTTTTGAAGCTTTCTTT.

The chain is built from TRBV19 and TRBJ1-6, with D possibly being TRBD1 (5 bases). CDR3 length: 13 residues. Germline V gene data show CDR1 as LNHDA and CDR2 as SQIVND (reference sequence). Trimming took 3 bases from V and 7 from J, leaving 7 bases between them. The CDR3 nucleotides are TGTGCCAGTAGTATGACAGTAAATTCACCCCTCCACTTT. Translating gives CASSMTVNSPLHF. The full variable domain, its missing parts supplied by reference TRBV19 and TRBJ1-6, is DGGITQSPKYLFRKEGQNVTLSCEQNLNHDAMYWYRQDPGQGLRLIYYSQIVNDFQKGDIAEGYSVSREKKESFPLTVTSAQKNPTAFYLCASSMTVNSPLHFGNGTRLTVT.

J is TRBJ2-1 and V is TRBV7-7; TRBD2 aligns across 8 bases. The CDR3 has 15 amino acids. After removal of 2 bases from V and 8 bases from J, the junction contained 8 bases not matched to a gene. Germline CDR1 reads SSHAT; CDR2 reads FNYEAQ (reference sequence). CDR3 amino acids: CASSLKLAVPDEQFF. The CDR3 coding sequence is TGTGCCAGCAGCTTAAAACTAGCGGTCCCCGATGAGCAGTTCTTC.

The rearrangement links TRBV4-2 to TRBJ2-7, with 13 bases matching TRBD2. The junction had 3 bases not matched to a gene; V was cut back by 2 bases and J by 2 bases. Germline assignment: CDR1 LGHNA and CDR2 YNFKEQ. CDR3 length equals 16 residues. The CDR3 nucleotides are TGTGCCAGCAGCCAACTCACTAGCGGGGGGGCCTACGAGCAGTACTTC. As protein: CASSQLTSGGAYEQYF.

CDR3 sequence (DNA): TGTGCCAGCAGCTTACCCGGGACTAGCGGGAGCCTTGGGCTAGCCTACGAGCAGTACTTC. As protein: CASSLPGTSGSLGLAYEQYF. The chain uses TRBV7-6 and TRBJ2-7; 14 positions agree with TRBD2. CDR1 SGHVS and CDR2 FNYEAQ come from the germline V gene. This CDR3 has 20 amino acids. With 2 bases clipped from V and 2 bases from J, the junction kept 14 bases outside the gene matches.

The V call is TRBV12-3 or TRBV12-4, the J call TRBJ2-2, with TRBD1 as a possible D gene (5 bases). This CDR3 contains 13 residues. The V and J ends lost 5 bases and 7 bases respectively, with 11 bases between them. CDR3 residues: CASSQSRVGELFF. For the CDR3, the DNA is TGTGCCAGCAGTCAATCCAGGGTCGGGGAGCTGTTTTTT.

V gene TRBV2 combines with J gene TRBJ1-1; no firm D call. The ends were cut back, 6 bases at V and 0 bases at J, with 5 bases in the middle. The CDR3 runs 12 residues. Germline CDR1 is SNHLY and CDR2 is FYNNEI. Written as DNA, the CDR3 is TGTGCCAGCAGACAGATGAACACTGAAGCTTTCTTT. It specifies CASRQMNTEAFF.